This T cell receptor beta chain was retrieved from a study of cytomegalovirus exposure and HLA in healthy donors. Across the study: According to later analysis, the same platform produced the approximately 130 validation and about 700 first-cohort repertoires.

Germline V lookup: CDR1 SQVTM, CDR2 ANQGSEA. This CDR3 region has 13 residues. Trimming shortened V by 2 bases and J by 0 bases, and 8 bases separated the two germline ends. Repertoires were generated with immunoSEQ multiplex PCR, while TCRdb's copy carries only in-frame clones and drops some. The sample comprises over 200,000 clones, around 90% of which are singletons, and 2.9% rests with the top ten. Overall study findings and caveats: That first-cohort TCR clusters tended to co-occur in the roughly 130 validation repertoires was found in a later analysis. Researchers counted around 180 TCR beta chains as cytomegalovirus-associated.

This clone was counted a few times. Its antigen is currently unknown. The sequencing input was PBMCs. The chain couples TRBV29-1 to TRBJ2-7, with D maybe TRBD2 (5 bases). The source is a young woman in good health and CMV-seronegative. The CDR3 bases are TGCAGCGTTGAAATAGAGGGCTCCTACGAGCAGTACTTC. Its translation is CSVEIEGSYEQYF.